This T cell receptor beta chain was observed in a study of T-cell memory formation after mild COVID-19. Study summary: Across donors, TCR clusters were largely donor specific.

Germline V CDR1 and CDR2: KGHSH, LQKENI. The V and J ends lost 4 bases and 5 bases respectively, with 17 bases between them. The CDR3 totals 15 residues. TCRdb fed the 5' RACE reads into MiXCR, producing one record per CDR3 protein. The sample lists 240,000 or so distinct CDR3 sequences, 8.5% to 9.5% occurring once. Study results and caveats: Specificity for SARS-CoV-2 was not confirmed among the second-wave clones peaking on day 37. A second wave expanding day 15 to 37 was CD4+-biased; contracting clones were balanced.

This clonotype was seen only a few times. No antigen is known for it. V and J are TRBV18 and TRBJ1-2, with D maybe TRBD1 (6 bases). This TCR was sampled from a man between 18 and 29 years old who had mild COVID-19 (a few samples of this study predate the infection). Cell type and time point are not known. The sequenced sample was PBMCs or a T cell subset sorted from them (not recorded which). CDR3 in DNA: TGTGCCAGCTCACTCGGACAGAACGGGGTTTATGGCTACACCTTC. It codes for CASSLGQNGVYGYTF.